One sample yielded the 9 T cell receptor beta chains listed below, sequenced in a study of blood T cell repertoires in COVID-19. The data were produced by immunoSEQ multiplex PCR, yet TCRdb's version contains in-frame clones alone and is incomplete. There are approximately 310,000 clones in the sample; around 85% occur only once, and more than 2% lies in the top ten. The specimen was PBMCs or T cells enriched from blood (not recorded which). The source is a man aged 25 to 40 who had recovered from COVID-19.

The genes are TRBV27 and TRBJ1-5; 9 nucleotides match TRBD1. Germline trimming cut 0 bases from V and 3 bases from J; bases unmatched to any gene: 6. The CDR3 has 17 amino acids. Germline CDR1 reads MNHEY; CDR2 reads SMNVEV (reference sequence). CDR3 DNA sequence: TGTGCCAGCAGTTTATCCCCCGGGACAGGGTTCAATCAGCCCCAGCATTTT. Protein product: CASSLSPGTGFNQPQHF.

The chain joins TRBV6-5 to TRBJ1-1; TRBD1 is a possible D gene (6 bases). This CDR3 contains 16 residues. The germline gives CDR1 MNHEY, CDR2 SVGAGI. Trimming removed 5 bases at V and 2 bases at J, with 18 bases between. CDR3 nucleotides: TGTGCCAGCAGTCACTTAGGGGGGGGCCCCAACACTGAAGCTTTCTTT. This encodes CASSHLGGGPNTEAFF.

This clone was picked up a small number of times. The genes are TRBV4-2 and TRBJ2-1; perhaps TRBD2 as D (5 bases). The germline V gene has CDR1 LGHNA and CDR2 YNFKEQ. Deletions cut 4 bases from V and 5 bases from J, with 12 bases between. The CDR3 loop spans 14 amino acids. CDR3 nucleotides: TGTGCCAGCAGCCCCCATCGGGGAGACAATGAGCAGTTCTTC. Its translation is CASSPHRGDNEQFF.

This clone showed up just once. CDR3 amino acids: CASSEQIGNTIYF. The DNA of the CDR3 is TGTGCCAGCAGTGAGCAGATTGGAAACACCATATATTTT. The chain carries TRBV6-4 and TRBJ1-3; D remains ambiguous. There are 13 residues in the CDR3. Trimming took off 3 bases at V and 3 bases at J, with 6 bases between the two ends. The germline V gene encodes CDR1 MRHNA and CDR2 SNTAGT.

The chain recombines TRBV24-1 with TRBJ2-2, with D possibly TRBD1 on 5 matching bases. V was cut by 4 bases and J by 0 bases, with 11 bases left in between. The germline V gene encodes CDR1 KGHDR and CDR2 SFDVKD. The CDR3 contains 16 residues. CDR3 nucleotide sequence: TGTGCCACCAGTGACCCACAGGCCGCGAACACCGGGGAGCTGTTTTTT. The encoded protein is CATSDPQAANTGELFF.

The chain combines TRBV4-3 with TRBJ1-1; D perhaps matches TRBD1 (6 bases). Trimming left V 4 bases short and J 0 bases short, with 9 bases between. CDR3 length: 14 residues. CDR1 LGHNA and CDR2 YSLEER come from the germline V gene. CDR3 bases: TGCGCCAGCAGCCCGGGACACTTGAACACTGAAGCTTTCTTT. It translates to CASSPGHLNTEAFF.

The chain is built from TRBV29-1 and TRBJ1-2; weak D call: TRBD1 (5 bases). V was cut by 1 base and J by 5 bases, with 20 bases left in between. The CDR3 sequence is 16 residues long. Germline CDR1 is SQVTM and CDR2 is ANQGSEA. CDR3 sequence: CSVEAVVSSGWYGYTF. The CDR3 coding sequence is TGCAGCGTTGAAGCCGTTGTATCATCAGGGTGGTATGGCTACACCTTC.

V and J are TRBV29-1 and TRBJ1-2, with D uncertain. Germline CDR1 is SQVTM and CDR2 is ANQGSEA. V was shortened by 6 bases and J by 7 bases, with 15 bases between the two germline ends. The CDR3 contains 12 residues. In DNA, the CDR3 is TGCAGCGTCGGGAAGCGGTCGGGTGGCTACACCTTC. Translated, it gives CSVGKRSGGYTF. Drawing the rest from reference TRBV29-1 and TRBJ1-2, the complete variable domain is SAVISQKPSRDICQRGTSLTIQCQVDSQVTMMFWYRQQPGQSLTLIATANQGSEATYESGFVIDKFPISRPNLTFSTLTVSNMSPEDSSIYLCSVGKRSGGYTFGSGTRLTVV.

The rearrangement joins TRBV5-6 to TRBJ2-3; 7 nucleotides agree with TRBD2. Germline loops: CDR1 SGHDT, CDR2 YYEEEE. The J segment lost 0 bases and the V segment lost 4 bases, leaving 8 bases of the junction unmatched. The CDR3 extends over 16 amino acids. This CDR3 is CASSRTSGTSTDTQYF. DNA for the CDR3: TGTGCCAGCAGCCGGACGAGCGGGACTAGCACAGATACGCAGTATTTT.